These T cell receptor beta chains were read from a single sample in a study of CD8+CD57+ T cells in acquired aplastic anemia. TCRdb reprocessed the reads with MiXCR, giving one entry per CDR3 protein. The sample gives 120,000 or so distinct CDR3 sequences, approximately 41% of which show up once; about 2.4% is in the top ten. The sequencing input was sorted CD4+, CD8+, or CD8+CD57+ T cells (not recorded which) from PBMCs. The receptors originated from a human donor with aplastic anemia. Both conserved end residues are part of each CDR3. A D gene is named only where the DNA matches it firmly. Where a row states a size, it is once, few, many or the class of an expanded clone; other rows omit it.

clone size	D gene	V gene	CDR3 protein
many	.	TRBV9	CASSVAVANYGYTF
.	TRBD2	TRBV2	CASSPSGLADYNEQFF
many	.	TRBV11-2	CASSLGGGGGYTF
many	.	TRBV13	CASSGFHLNTEAFF
.	TRBD1	TRBV7-2	CASSLSRTGGHEQYF
.	.	TRBV20-1	CSALGRREAFF
few	TRBD2	TRBV15	CATTERGGPNEQFF
.	.	TRBV2	CASSAQPRITEAFF
.	.	TRBV19	CASSIGADGGYEQYF
many	.	TRBV7-6	CASSLRQKNTEAFF
.	.	TRBV10-2	CASSEIGGYGYTF
many	.	TRBV7-9	CASSPTRDTQYF
many	.	TRBV19	CATEQGSTGELFF
many	TRBD1	TRBV7-9	CASSLLQGTSPLHF
many	.	TRBV7-8	CASSLAFLEQFF
.	TRBD2	TRBV7-3	CASILTLAGPYNEQFF
many	TRBD2	TRBV7-9	CASSSNSGGAEQFF
many	.	TRBV2	CASSDVVKGRGAKNIQYF
.	.	TRBV7-8	CASSSTETNEKLFF
many	TRBD1	TRBV5-4	CASSLTGGARYGYTF
many	.	TRBV6-1	CASSEGQGSIQYF
.	.	TRBV12-3/TRBV12-4	CASSRPTGLNYGYTF